Described below is a single T cell receptor (beta chain) sequence and its context. Its antigen is still unknown. Base qualities are not recorded, but no much larger clone differs from it by a single base. The library was obtained by 5' RACE. The data were produced on an Illumina HiSeq 2500. A second PCR of roughly 6 to 11 cycles was run with a J-beta primer mix and a sample-barcoded 5' primer. A template-switch 5' adaptor carrying 12 random nucleotides introduced a unique molecular identifier onto each TCR beta cDNA molecule. Each sample yielded at least 3 million CDR3-containing paired-end reads. First-strand cDNA synthesis was performed from all RNA using the Mint cDNA synthesis kit, with priming by a TRBC-specific oligonucleotide. Following uracil-DNA glycosylase treatment, all cDNA underwent a first 18-cycle PCR with the universal primers M1SS and BC2_uni_R. Processing in the source paper ran as follows. For normalization, 1 million high-quality reads were randomly selected from each sample, with every read carrying a distinct molecular identifier. Reads with shared molecular identifiers were discarded instead of being binned into consensus sequences. CDR3 identification, clonotype clustering and error correction used MiTCR with a Q25 quality threshold and the strictest error-elimination algorithm. A nonparametric unseen species model using Euler transformation provided a lower-bound estimate of total TCR beta diversity. TCRdb reprocessing: public reads trimmed at Q25 with fastp, clones called with MiXCR, in-frame beta chains kept. Records with the same CDR3 protein are collapsed into one entry carrying the most frequent genes and DNA. The V and J calls and clone size are TCRdb's, not the authors'. The sample yields under 1,000,000 distinct CDR3 sequences; under 40% were counted once. The ten largest clones add up to about an eighth of the sample.

The donors were about 40 Caucasian individuals from Russia, aged roughly 6 to 95 years, who were systemically healthy. Approximately 9.3 milliliters of peripheral blood were collected from each donor into EDTA-treated Vacutainer tubes. Ficoll-Paque density-gradient centrifugation was used to isolate PBMCs, with at least 7 million per sample. Total RNA was extracted from PBMCs with Trizol reagent, with at least 6 micrograms obtained per sample. For every donor, an aliquot of PBMCs went through flow cytometry to measure the percentages of naive CD45RAhigh/CD27high T cells. This sample is drawn from a study of blood T cells in healthy people across ages (dated by TCRdb to the mid-2010s). General notes on the study: Template switching captured roughly one uniquely barcoded TCR beta cDNA molecule per two T cells in model experiments. Age-related changes in TCR beta repertoire diversity were measured in the study by deep sequencing normalized with unique cDNA molecular identifiers. Donors were grouped into four age groups: young (average approximately 15 years), middle-aged (about 38), aged (roughly 62) and long-lived (about 90). Donors of different ages were randomly distributed across sequencing lanes to avoid experimental bias. Using the same blood draw, the study looked at two additional independent replicas of 1 million unique cDNA reads for two donors, one aged 18 to 30 and the other aged 80 or older. General conclusions and limits of the study: Estimates of total diversity from one million sequenced T cells were regarded as lower bounds and underestimates. The long-lived group showed more naive CD4+ T cells, fewer expanded clones and increased TCR diversity than the aged group, suggesting age selection. Bulk unsorted PBMC profiling prevented conclusive comparison of naive and antigen-experienced compartments. As age increased, observed TCR beta diversity per million T cells dropped in a roughly linear way, and a significant reduction was already evident by age 40. A strong correlation was found between observed TCR beta diversity and the percentage of naive T cells measured by flow cytometry. The CMV infection status of donors was not known, potentially confounding age-related changes in expanded clonotypes.

Germline trimming: 4 bases from V, 4 bases from J; junction bases outside gene matches: 6. From cysteine to phenylalanine, the CDR3 is 16 amino acids long. The read is trimmed to its CDR3 DNA, 48 bases read in frame from base 1. CDR1 is given as SGDLS and CDR2 as YYNGEE, both from the germline V gene. Here the chain combines TRBV9 and TRBJ2-3; TRBD2 agrees with 13 junctional bases. Sequencing input: blood. The receptor's source is a man aged 18 to 29 in good health. The CDR3 is CASSPRTSGGADTQYF. The DNA sequence is as follows: TGTGCCAGCAGCCCCAGGACTAGCGGGGGCGCAGATACGCAGTATTTT.